This T cell receptor (beta chain) was captured by sequencing in a study of cytomegalovirus exposure and HLA in healthy donors. PCR employed 60 Vbeta and 13 Jbeta primers. This table comes from immunoSEQ multiplex PCR, and its TCRdb copy is limited to in-frame clones, with some not included. The sample has about 33,000 clones. This CDR3 is 11 amino acids long. Germline V gives CDR1 DFQATT, CDR2 SNEGSKA (reference sequence). After removal of 3 bases from V and 7 bases from J, the junction contained 2 bases not matched to a gene. This sequence joins TRBV20-1 and TRBJ1-1, with 7 bases matching TRBD1. This TCR derives from a middle-aged woman in good health and CMV-seropositive. Sequencing was carried out using PBMCs. CDR3 coding DNA: TGCAGTGCTAGTTACAGGGGTGAAGCTTTCTTT. Translated, it gives CSASYRGEAFF.